The entry below gives a single T cell receptor (beta chain) sequence along with its context. Its cognate antigen has yet to be identified. The input lacks base qualities; no much larger clone sits a single base away. Libraries were built with 5' RACE. Sequencing relied on an Illumina HiSeq 2000. A universal primer binding site was added through template switching, and the final cDNA carried a unique molecular identifier so that TCR cDNA molecules could be counted accurately. First-strand cDNA for TCR alpha and beta chains was synthesized from specific primers in the conserved constant-segment region. To control for contamination, each cDNA library was double barcoded with a SMART-Mk sample barcode plus Illumina barcodes. TruSeq adapter sequences along with Illumina sample barcodes were introduced in two successive PCR steps. The Illumina HiSeq platform was used with custom primers to sequence TCR alpha and beta cDNA libraries. In the paper's pipeline: Raw reads were processed with MiGEC to extract unique molecular identifiers, and MiXCR was used to determine CDR3 positions. For each individual, recombination models were inferred using an EM algorithm with the repgenHMM and IGoR tools. The analysis of shared clonotypes was done with the tcR package in R, with sharing normalized by the product of cloneset sizes. Out-of-frame nonproductive sequences were analyzed to study raw recombination free of thymic and clonal selection effects. TCRdb reanalyzed the raw reads on its own, using fastp at Q25 for trimming and MiXCR for clone calling, and kept in-frame beta chains. Merged by CDR3 protein, the rows form single entries marked with the most common genes and DNA. V and J calls and clone size were set by TCRdb, not the authors. A total of 500,000 to 700,000 distinct CDR3 sequences appear in this sample, about 7.1% of them only once. The ten largest clones add up to 1.6% of the sample.

Every donor in the study was a healthy Caucasian. Three pairs of female monozygotic twins, all aged roughly 18 to 29 years, were included in the twin cohort. The RNA used for TCR libraries was isolated from peripheral blood mononuclear cells. The sample originates from a study of identical twins listed by TCRdb under 2016. With regard to the full study: To test whether fetal clonotypes persist, the study used deep sequencing on TCR alpha and beta repertoires from monozygotic twins, unrelated adults of various ages, and cord blood. To rule out contamination, the twin experiments were replicated at different times with different library preparation protocols. General study outcomes and caveats: In monozygotic twins, out-of-frame TCR alpha sharing was systematically underestimated by recombination models, although the models agreed with sharing between unrelated individuals. Fewer insertions were carried by abundant cord blood beta clonotypes, a similar but weaker trend appeared in young adult naive repertoires, and no such trend appeared in memory repertoires. Compared with coincidental sharing between unrelated individuals, out-of-frame TCR alpha sequences shared between twins had an excess of sequences with low generation probability. A weaker excess of twin sharing was found in beta out-of-frame sequences because the signal-to-noise ratio was lowered by fewer shared sequences. Because the same donors could not be followed over many years, the conclusions relied on cross-sectional statistical analysis. Zero-insertion analyses could be partly confounded by invariant T cells such as MAIT and iNKT, though diverse VJ usage argued against such confounding for most clonotypes.

This sample also appeared in a second study, on yellow fever vaccine responses in identical twins. From the second report: The T cell response to vaccination in identical twins was reported by the authors to appear partly convergent and partly personalized. Focusing on identical twins, the study followed the T cell clones that responded to the vaccine, and did so with precision.

The specimen sequenced was PBMCs. The receptor was isolated from a woman aged 18-29 years in good health.

The nucleotide sequence is TGTGCCAGCTCACCACTTTTTTCTCTCTCTGGGGCCAACGTCCTGACTTTC. Its product reads: CASSPLFSLSGANVLTF. The chain employs TRBV18 and TRBJ2-6; the D gene is unclear. CDR1 and CDR2 are read off the germline V gene as KGHSH and LQKENI. V was cut back by 1 base and J by 0 bases, leaving a gap of 10 bases between them. The CDR3, from cysteine to phenylalanine, totals 17 residues. The retained sequence is limited to the CDR3, 51 bases, with the frame set at the first base. Supplemented by the reference TRBV18 and TRBJ2-6 proteins around the CDR3, the complete variable domain is NAGVMQNPRHLVRRRGQEARLRCSPMKGHSHVYWYRQLPEEGLKFMVYLQKENIIDESGMPKERFSAEFPKEGPSILRIQQVVRGDSAAYFCASSPLFSLSGANVLTFGAGSRLTVL.